Sequencing of this TCR beta chain was carried out in a study of T cell responses to AZD1222 COVID-19 vaccine. Study-level points and caveats: Dominant at 160-218 and 743-854, vaccine-associated CD4 TCRs also spanned spike.

V gave up 6 bases and J gave up 4 bases; unmatched junction bases: 12. CDR1 is KGHSH, CDR2 LQKENI, per germline. The CDR3 runs to 15 residues. The repertoire was sequenced with immunoSEQ multiplex PCR; TCRdb's copy has only in-frame clones and lacks some. The sample contains more than 100,000 clones, roughly 90% of which appear only once. Pooling of second doses given at about 4 or about 12 weeks was done. As concerns this clone: The target antigen is unknown.

The TCR comes from an adult who received the AZD1222 COVID-19 vaccine. The rearrangement uses TRBV18 and TRBJ2-7; 7 bases are shared with TRBD1. Here the sequenced sample was peripheral blood, taken 28 days after the second AZD1222 dose. The CDR3 sequence: CASSATGNAAYEQYF. Written as DNA, the CDR3 is TGTGCCAGCTCGGCGACAGGGAATGCCGCTTACGAGCAGTACTTC. The full variable domain, with the rest looked up from reference TRBV18 and TRBJ2-7, is NAGVMQNPRHLVRRRGQEARLRCSPMKGHSHVYWYRQLPEEGLKFMVYLQKENIIDESGMPKERFSAEFPKEGPSILRIQQVVRGDSAAYFCASSATGNAAYEQYFGPGTRLTVT.